A single sample gave rise to the 3 T cell receptor beta chains below, sequenced in a study of cytomegalovirus exposure and HLA in healthy donors. The repertoire was sequenced with immunoSEQ multiplex PCR; TCRdb's copy has only in-frame clones and lacks some. Counted here are under 200,000 clones, just under 90% occurring once; the ten biggest clones make up roughly 4.2%. Sequencing was performed on PBMCs. These receptors originate from a man between 18 and 35 years old in good health and CMV-seropositive.

The CDR3 bases are TGTGCCAGCAGCCAACAGGGTGCCTATGGCTACACCTTC. This gives the protein CASSQQGAYGYTF. This chain uses TRBV4-2 with TRBJ1-2, with D perhaps matching TRBD1 (5 bases). Trimming left V 2 bases short and J 4 bases short, with 8 bases between. This CDR3 is built from 13 residues. Germline lookup yields CDR1 LGHNA and CDR2 YNFKEQ.

The gene calls are TRBV5-4 and TRBJ2-2, with 14 bases that match TRBD2. The CDR3 consists of 16 residues. The germline V gene encodes CDR1 SGHNT and CDR2 YYREEE (reference sequence). V gave up 4 bases and J gave up 3 bases; unmatched junction bases: 2. Here the CDR3 DNA reads TGTGCCAGCAGCAGGGGACTAGCGGGGGACACCGGGGAGCTGTTTTTT. This encodes CASSRGLAGDTGELFF.

This chain connects TRBV7-2 to TRBJ1-5; TRBD1 might be the D (5 bases). This CDR3 is 12 amino acids long. Germline CDR1 reads SGHTA; CDR2 reads FQGNSA. V shed 3 bases and J shed 8 bases, with 8 bases lying between them. The CDR3 nucleotides read TGTGCCAGCAGCTTTGGGGGGGAGCCCCAGCATTTT. Protein product: CASSFGGEPQHF.